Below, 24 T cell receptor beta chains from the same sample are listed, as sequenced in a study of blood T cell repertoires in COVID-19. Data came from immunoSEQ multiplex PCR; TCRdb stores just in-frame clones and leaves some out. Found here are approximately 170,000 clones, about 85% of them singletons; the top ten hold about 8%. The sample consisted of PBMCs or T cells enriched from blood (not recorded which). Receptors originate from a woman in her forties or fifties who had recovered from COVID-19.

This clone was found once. CDR3 sequence reads: CASSPLEGARTEAFF. The CDR3 nucleotides are TGTGCCAGCAGCCCTTTGGAGGGGGCTCGAACTGAAGCTTTCTTT. The V call is TRBV7-9, the J call TRBJ1-1; 7 positions agree with TRBD1. The CDR3 consists of 15 residues. V dropped 5 bases and J dropped 5; count of bases not matched to a gene: 11. Germline V gene sequence: CDR1 SEHNR, CDR2 FQNEAQ (reference sequence).

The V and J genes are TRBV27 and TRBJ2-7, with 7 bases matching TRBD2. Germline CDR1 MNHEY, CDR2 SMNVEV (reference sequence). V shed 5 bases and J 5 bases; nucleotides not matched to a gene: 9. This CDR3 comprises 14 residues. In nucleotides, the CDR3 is TGTGCCAGCAGTGGGAGGACTAGGGGCGACGAGCAGTACTTC. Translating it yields CASSGRTRGDEQYF.

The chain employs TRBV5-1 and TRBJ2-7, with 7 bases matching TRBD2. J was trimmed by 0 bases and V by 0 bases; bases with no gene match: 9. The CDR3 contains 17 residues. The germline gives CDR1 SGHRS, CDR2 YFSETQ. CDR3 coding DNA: TGCGCCAGCAGCTTGGATTTGTGGCTAGCGGCCTCCTACGAGCAGTACTTC. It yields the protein CASSLDLWLAASYEQYF.

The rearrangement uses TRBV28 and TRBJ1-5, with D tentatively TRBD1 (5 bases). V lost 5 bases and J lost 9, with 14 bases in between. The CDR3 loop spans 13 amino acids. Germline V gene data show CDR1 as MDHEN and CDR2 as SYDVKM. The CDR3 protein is CASSTPQGGPQHF. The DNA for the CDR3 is TGTGCCAGCAGTACCCCCCAGGGTGGGCCCCAGCATTTT.

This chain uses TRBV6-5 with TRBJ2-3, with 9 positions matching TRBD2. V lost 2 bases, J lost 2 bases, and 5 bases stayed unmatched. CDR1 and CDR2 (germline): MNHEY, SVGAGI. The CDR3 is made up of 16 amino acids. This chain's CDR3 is CASSYPRGGTTDTQYF. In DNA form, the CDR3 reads TGTGCCAGCAGTTACCCGCGGGGGGGTACCACAGATACGCAGTATTTT.

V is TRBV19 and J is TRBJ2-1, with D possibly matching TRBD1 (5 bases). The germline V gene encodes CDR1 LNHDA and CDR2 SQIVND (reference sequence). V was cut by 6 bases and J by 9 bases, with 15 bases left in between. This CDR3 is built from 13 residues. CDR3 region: CASSARVSGEQFF. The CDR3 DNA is TGTGCCAGTAGCGCCAGGGTTTCAGGTGAGCAGTTCTTC. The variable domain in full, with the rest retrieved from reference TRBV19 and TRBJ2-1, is DGGITQSPKYLFRKEGQNVTLSCEQNLNHDAMYWYRQDPGQGLRLIYYSQIVNDFQKGDIAEGYSVSREKKESFPLTVTSAQKNPTAFYLCASSARVSGEQFFGPGTRLTVL.

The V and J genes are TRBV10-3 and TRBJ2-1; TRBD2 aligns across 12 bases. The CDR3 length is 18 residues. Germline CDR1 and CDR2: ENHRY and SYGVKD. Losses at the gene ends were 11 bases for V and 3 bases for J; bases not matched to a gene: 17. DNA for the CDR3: TGTGCCGTAAGCAGCGGACTAGCGGGATTTCCCCTCTACAATGAGCAGTTCTTC. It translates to CAVSSGLAGFPLYNEQFF.

DNA for the CDR3: TGCGCCAGCAGCCAAGGATCAGGCGGGTTTGGTGAGACCCAGTACTTC. Translating it yields CASSQGSGGFGETQYF. The chain combines TRBV4-3 with TRBJ2-5; maybe TRBD2 (5 bases). Per germline, CDR1 LGHNA and CDR2 YSLEER. This CDR3 is 16 amino acids long. The V gene lost 1 base and the J gene lost 5 bases, with 17 bases spanning the gap.

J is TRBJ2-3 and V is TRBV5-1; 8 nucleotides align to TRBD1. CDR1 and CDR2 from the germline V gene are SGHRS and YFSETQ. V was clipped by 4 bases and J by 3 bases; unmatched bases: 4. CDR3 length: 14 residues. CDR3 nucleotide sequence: TGCGCCAGCAGCACAGGGGGTAGGACAGATACGCAGTATTTT. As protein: CASSTGGRTDTQYF.

Here the CDR3 reads CASSPGGGRNQPQHF. The CDR3 DNA sequence: TGTGCCAGCAGTCCTGGGGGAGGGCGCAATCAGCCCCAGCATTTT. This chain connects TRBV28 to TRBJ1-5; possibly TRBD1 for D (5 bases). Germline V CDR1 and CDR2: MDHEN, SYDVKM. Trimming shortened V by 5 bases and J by 2 bases, and 13 bases separated the two germline ends. This CDR3 comprises 15 residues.

This chain's CDR3 is CASSELYEQYF. CDR3 nucleotides: TGTGCCAGCAGTGAACTCTACGAGCAGTACTTC. The V call is TRBV2, the J call TRBJ2-7; D is unclear. The V end lost 2 bases, the J end lost 3 bases, and 2 bases lay between the germline ends. CDR3 length: 11 amino acids. Germline assignment: CDR1 SNHLY and CDR2 FYNNEI.

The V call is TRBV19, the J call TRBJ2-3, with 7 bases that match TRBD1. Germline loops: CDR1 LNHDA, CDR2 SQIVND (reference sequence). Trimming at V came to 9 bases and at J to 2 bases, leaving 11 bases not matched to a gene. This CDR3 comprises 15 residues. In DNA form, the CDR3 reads TGTGCCAGCAAATTCGGACAGGACACCACAGATACGCAGTATTTT. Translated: CASKFGQDTTDTQYF.

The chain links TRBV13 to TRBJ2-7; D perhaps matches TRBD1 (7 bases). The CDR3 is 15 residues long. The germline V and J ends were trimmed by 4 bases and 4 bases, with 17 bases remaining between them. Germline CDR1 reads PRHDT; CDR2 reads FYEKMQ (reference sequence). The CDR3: CASSSTRRGEYEQYF. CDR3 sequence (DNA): TGTGCCAGCAGCTCCACTCGCAGGGGGGAATACGAGCAGTACTTC.

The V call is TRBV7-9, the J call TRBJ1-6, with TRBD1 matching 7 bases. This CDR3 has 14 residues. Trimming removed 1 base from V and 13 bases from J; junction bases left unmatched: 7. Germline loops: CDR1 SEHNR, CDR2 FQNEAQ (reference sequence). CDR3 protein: CASSLGVQGTPLHF. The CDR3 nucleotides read TGTGCCAGCAGCTTAGGAGTACAGGGGACCCCCCTCCACTTT.

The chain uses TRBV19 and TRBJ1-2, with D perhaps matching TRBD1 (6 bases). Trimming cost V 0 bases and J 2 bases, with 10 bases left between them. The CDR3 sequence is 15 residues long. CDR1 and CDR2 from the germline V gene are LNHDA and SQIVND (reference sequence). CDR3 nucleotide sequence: TGTGCCAGTAGTATAGATCGGACAGCCAACTATGGCTACACCTTC. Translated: CASSIDRTANYGYTF.

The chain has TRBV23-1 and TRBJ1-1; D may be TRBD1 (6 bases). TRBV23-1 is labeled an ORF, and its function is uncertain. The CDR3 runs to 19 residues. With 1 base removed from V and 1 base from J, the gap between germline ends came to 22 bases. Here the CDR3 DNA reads TGCGCCAGCAGTCAATTAAGGGCAGGGGAAGGTCGTAGGAACACTGAAGCTTTCTTT. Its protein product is CASSQLRAGEGRRNTEAFF.

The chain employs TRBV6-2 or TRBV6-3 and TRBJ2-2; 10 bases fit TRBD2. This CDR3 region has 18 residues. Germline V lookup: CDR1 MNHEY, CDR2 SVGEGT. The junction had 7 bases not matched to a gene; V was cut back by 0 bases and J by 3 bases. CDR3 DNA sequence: TGTGCCAGCAGTTACTCCCGGAGCGGGAGGGCTGACACCGGGGAGCTGTTTTTT. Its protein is CASSYSRSGRADTGELFF.

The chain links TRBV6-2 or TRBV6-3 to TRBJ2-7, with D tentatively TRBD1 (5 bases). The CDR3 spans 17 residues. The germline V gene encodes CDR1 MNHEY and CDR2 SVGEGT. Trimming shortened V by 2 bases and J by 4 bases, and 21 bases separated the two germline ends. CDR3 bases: TGTGCCAGCAGTTACCCAGTACCCGGGCAGGGCACGTACGAGCAGTACTTC. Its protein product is CASSYPVPGQGTYEQYF.

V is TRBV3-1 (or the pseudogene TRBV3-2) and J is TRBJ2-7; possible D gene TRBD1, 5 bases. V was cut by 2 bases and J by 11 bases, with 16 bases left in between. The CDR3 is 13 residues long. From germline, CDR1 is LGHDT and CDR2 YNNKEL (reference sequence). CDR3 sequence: CASSQQAGIREYF. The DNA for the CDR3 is TGTGCCAGCAGCCAACAGGCAGGGATCCGGGAGTACTTC.

The CDR3 loop reads CASSPDGGGRDTEAFF. CDR3 in DNA: TGTGCCAGCAGCCCCGACGGTGGCGGGCGGGACACTGAAGCTTTCTTT. The chain joins TRBV7-3 to TRBJ1-1; no reliable D call. Germline CDR1 reads SGHTA; CDR2 reads FQGTGA. The V end was cut by 5 bases, the J end by 3 bases, with 19 bases between. This CDR3 is built from 16 residues.

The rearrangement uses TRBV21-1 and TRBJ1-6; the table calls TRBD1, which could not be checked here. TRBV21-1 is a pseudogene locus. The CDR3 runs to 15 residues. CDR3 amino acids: CASSKAPDYNSPLHF. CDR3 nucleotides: TGTGCCAGCAGCAAAGCCCCAGATTATAATTCACCCCTCCACTTT.

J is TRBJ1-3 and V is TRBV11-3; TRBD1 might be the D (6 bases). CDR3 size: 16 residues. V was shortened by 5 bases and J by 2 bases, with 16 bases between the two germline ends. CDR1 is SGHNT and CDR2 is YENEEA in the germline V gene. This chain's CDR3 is CASSPGQLSAGNTIYF. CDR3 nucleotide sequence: TGTGCCAGCAGCCCCGGACAGCTGTCGGCTGGAAACACCATATATTTT.

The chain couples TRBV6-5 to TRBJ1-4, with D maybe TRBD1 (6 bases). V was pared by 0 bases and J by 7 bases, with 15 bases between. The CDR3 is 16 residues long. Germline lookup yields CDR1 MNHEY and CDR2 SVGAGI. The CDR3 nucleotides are TGTGCCAGCAGTTACTCCCCTACAGGGATGGGTGAAAAACTGTTTTTT. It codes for CASSYSPTGMGEKLFF.

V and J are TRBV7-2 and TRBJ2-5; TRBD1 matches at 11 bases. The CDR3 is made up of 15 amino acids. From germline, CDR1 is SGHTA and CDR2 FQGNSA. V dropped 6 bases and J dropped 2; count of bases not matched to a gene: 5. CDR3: CASRPGQGVQETQYF. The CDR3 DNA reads TGTGCCAGCAGACCGGGACAGGGGGTTCAAGAGACCCAGTACTTC. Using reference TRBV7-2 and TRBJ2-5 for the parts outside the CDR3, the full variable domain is GAGVSQSPSNKVTEKGKDVELRCDPISGHTALYWYRQSLGQGLEFLIYFQGNSAPDKSGLPSDRFSAERTGGSVSTLTIQRTQQEDSAVYLCASRPGQGVQETQYFGPGTRLLVL.